The text below deals with one TCR beta chain. Its antigen is undetermined. This CDR3 has 15 amino acids. CDR1 and CDR2 from the germline V gene are KGHDR and SFDVKD. V was cut by 4 bases and J by 6 bases, with 18 bases left in between. This sample was included in a study of identical twins. Points from the study as a whole: Twins shared out-of-frame alpha sequences with excess low generation probability.

TCRdb redid the calling of the 5' RACE reads with MiXCR, one entry per CDR3 protein. Of around 340,000 distinct CDR3 sequences detected, approximately 10% appear once; the ten largest clones hold approximately 8.9%. The sequence was obtained from a woman aged 45-60 years in good health. The sample consisted of naive T cells sorted from blood. This chain connects TRBV24-1 to TRBJ2-7, with D perhaps matching TRBD1 or TRBD2 (5 bases each). CDR3 amino acids: CATSEAGKVRGEQYF. DNA for the CDR3: TGTGCCACCAGTGAGGCAGGGAAGGTCCGGGGCGAGCAGTACTTC.